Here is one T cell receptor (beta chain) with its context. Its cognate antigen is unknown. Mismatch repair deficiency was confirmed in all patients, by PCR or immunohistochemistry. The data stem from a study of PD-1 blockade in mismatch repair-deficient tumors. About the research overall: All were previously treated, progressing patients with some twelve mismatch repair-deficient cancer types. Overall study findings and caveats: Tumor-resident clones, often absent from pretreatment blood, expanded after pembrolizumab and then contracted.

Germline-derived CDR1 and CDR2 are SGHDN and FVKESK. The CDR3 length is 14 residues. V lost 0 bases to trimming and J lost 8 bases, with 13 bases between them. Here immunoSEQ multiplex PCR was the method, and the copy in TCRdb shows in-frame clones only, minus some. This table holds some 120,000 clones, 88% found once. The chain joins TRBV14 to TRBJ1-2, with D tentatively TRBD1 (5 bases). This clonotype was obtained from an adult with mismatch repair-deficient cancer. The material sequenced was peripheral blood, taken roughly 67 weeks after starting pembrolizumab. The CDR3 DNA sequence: TGTGCCAGCAGCCAAGAGGACAATCAGGGAGGCTACACCTTC. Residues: CASSQEDNQGGYTF.